This T cell receptor (beta chain) came from a study of T cell repertoires in cytomegalovirus infection. TCRdb processed the reads anew with MiXCR; each CDR3 protein has one entry. The sample shows almost 300,000 distinct CDR3 sequences, 8% to 10% of them seen only once. The CDR3 has 16 amino acids. The V end was cut by 2 bases, the J end by 4 bases, with 14 bases between. Germline V lookup: CDR1 MNHEY, CDR2 SVGEGT. Sequencing input: PBMCs. The sequence was obtained from a human donor in good health (CMV status not recorded). Some clones in this sample may be carry-over from other donors' samples. This chain connects TRBV6-2 or TRBV6-3 to TRBJ2-2; weak D call: TRBD2 (6 bases). CDR3 sequence reads: CASSYLPGRSTGELFF. Written as DNA, the CDR3 is TGTGCCAGCAGTTACCTCCCAGGGAGGAGCACCGGGGAGCTGTTTTTT.